These 25 T cell receptor beta chains share one sample of origin, sequenced in a study of post-analysis software for immune sequencing data (dated by TCRdb to about 2015). Libraries were built with PCR. TCRdb names Illumina HiSeq 2500 as the instrument used. Unique molecular identifiers were incorporated into TCR beta cDNA libraries to reduce PCR and sequencing biases. Using fastp at Q25 and MiXCR, TCRdb reprocessed the public reads and kept productive beta chains. Rows merge per CDR3 protein into single entries with the most common DNA and genes. The sample profile shows about 770,000 distinct CDR3 sequences; 35% to 55% of them were found once. Around 4.7% of the sample goes to the ten largest clones. Study-level results and caveats: Significantly higher frequencies in patients than in controls were found for roughly 5 TRBV segments, including TRBV5-6, TRBV5-1 and TRBV20-1.

Which antigens these TCRs recognize remains unknown. Sequencing input: blood. The receptors stem from a girl between 5 and 17 years old with multiple sclerosis.

This chain joins TRBV7-2 and TRBJ2-7, with 8 bases lining up with TRBD1. The germline V gene has CDR1 SGHTA and CDR2 FQGNSA. V trimming: 2 bases; J trimming: 2 bases; junction bases outside the gene matches: 5. The length of the CDR3 is 15 residues. The CDR3 is CASSLPGGGTYEQYF. The CDR3 DNA is TGTGCCAGCAGCTTACCAGGGGGCGGTACCTACGAGCAGTACTTC.

V usage is TRBV13 and J usage is TRBJ2-7, with D perhaps given as TRBD1 or TRBD2 (6 bases each). Per germline, CDR1 PRHDT and CDR2 FYEKMQ (reference sequence). Trimming took off 5 bases at V and 2 bases at J, with 13 bases between the two ends. This CDR3 has 14 residues. This CDR3 reads CASSPRRGAYEQYF. The CDR3 coding sequence is TGTGCCAGCAGCCCTCGTAGGGGGGCCTACGAGCAGTACTTC.

The V gene is TRBV20-1, the J gene TRBJ2-6; maybe TRBD1 (6 bases). The CDR3 is 14 amino acids. The germline CDR1 and CDR2 sequences are DFQATT and SNEGSKA (reference sequence). Trimming removed 6 bases from V and 1 base from J, with 10 bases in between. For the CDR3, the DNA is TGCAGTGCAGACACAGGGTCTGGGGCCAACGTCCTGACTTTC. It specifies CSADTGSGANVLTF.

The V gene is TRBV29-1, the J gene TRBJ2-1; possibly TRBD1 for D (6 bases). The CDR3 is made up of 14 amino acids. Germline V gene sequence: CDR1 SQVTM, CDR2 ANQGSEA. Between the trimmed V and J ends, which lost 6 bases and 1 base, there was a span of 13 bases. Written as DNA, the CDR3 is TGCAGCGTACAACAGGGAAAATCCTACAATGAGCAGTTCTTC. As protein: CSVQQGKSYNEQFF.

V and J are TRBV7-2 and TRBJ2-5, with D perhaps matching TRBD1 (6 bases). CDR1 and CDR2 from the germline V gene are SGHTA and FQGNSA. The CDR3 length is 14 residues. Trimming left V 5 bases short and J 4 bases short, with 14 bases between. CDR3 coding DNA: TGTGCCAGCAGCGCCACAGGGACGGGAGAGACCCAGTACTTC. It is translated as CASSATGTGETQYF.

CDR3 loop: CASSLKEDVPWETQYF. For the CDR3, the DNA is TGTGCCAGCAGCTTAAAGGAGGACGTCCCCTGGGAGACCCAGTACTTC. The chain is built from TRBV7-6 and TRBJ2-7, with D possibly being TRBD2 (5 bases). The assigned J gene may be wrong: the sequence end matches TRBJ2-5 better. Germline CDR1 and CDR2: SGHVS and FNYEAQ. This CDR3 is 16 amino acids long.

The V call is TRBV6-2 or TRBV6-3, the J call TRBJ2-1, with 7 positions matching TRBD2. The CDR3 runs 16 residues. Germline V lookup: CDR1 MNHEY, CDR2 SVGEGT. The V and J ends lost 2 bases and 8 bases, in that order; junction bases with no gene match: 12. The CDR3 is CASSYIQAGVHYEQFF. Written as DNA, the CDR3 is TGTGCCAGCAGTTACATCCAGGCGGGAGTCCACTATGAGCAGTTCTTC.

J is TRBJ2-1 and V is TRBV29-1; 9 bases align to TRBD2. CDR1 and CDR2 (germline): SQVTM, ANQGSEA. J gave up 7 bases and V 4 bases, and 8 bases lay outside the gene matches. The CDR3 sequence is 14 residues long. CDR3 region: CSVAGSGSSNEQFF. The DNA of the CDR3 is TGCAGCGTTGCGGGTAGCGGGAGTTCAAATGAGCAGTTCTTC.

This clonotype appeared a few times. V usage is TRBV14 and J usage is TRBJ2-7, with D perhaps TRBD1 or TRBD2 (5 bases each). The CDR3 is 19 amino acids. Germline assignment: CDR1 SGHDN and CDR2 FVKESK. V was shortened by 1 base and J by 1 base, with 23 bases between the two germline ends. The CDR3 DNA is TGTGCCAGCAGCCAAGGAAAAGGTCCTAGTGGGGGTCCTTCCTACGAGCAGTACTTC. Its translation: CASSQGKGPSGGPSYEQYF.

This chain connects TRBV29-1 to TRBJ2-3, with 16 bases that match TRBD2. Germline CDR1 SQVTM, CDR2 ANQGSEA. The CDR3 spans 14 residues. J was trimmed by 4 bases and V by 7 bases; bases with no gene match: 2. The DNA of the CDR3 is TGCAGCGGCGGGACTAGCGGGAGGGCAGATACGCAGTATTTT. Translated: CSGGTSGRADTQYF.

This chain connects TRBV7-9 to TRBJ2-7; perhaps TRBD1 as D (6 bases). The CDR3 has 12 amino acids. Germline lookup yields CDR1 SEHNR and CDR2 FQNEAQ (reference sequence). Trimming removed 11 bases from V and 2 bases from J, with 13 bases in between. DNA for the CDR3: TGTGCCGTTGACCGGGACACCTACGAGCAGTACTTC. It encodes CAVDRDTYEQYF.

This clonotype appeared once. V and J are TRBV29-1 and TRBJ2-1, with 7 bases that match TRBD1. Germline V CDR1 and CDR2: SQVTM, ANQGSEA. J lost 7 bases, V lost 7 bases, and 7 bases had no gene match. This CDR3 contains 12 residues. The CDR3 region is CSGDRDRNEQFF. The CDR3 coding sequence is TGCAGCGGCGACAGGGATAGGAATGAGCAGTTCTTC.

The V gene is TRBV6-1, the J gene TRBJ2-1; 12 bases are a match to TRBD2. Germline V gives CDR1 MNHNS, CDR2 SASEGT. J was trimmed by 10 bases and V by 4 bases; bases with no gene match: 14. This CDR3 contains 17 residues. The CDR3 reads CASSAIPLAGGPREQFF. CDR3 coding DNA: TGTGCCAGCAGTGCCATTCCGCTAGCGGGAGGGCCTCGAGAGCAGTTCTTC.

J is TRBJ1-4 and V is TRBV4-2; D may be TRBD1 (6 bases). The CDR3 contains 15 residues. The V gene's germline CDR1 is LGHNA and CDR2 YNFKEQ. V was clipped by 1 base and J by 8 bases, with 14 bases between them. The CDR3 coding sequence is TGTGCCAGCAGCCAAGCACAGGGCGTCGGGGAAAAACTGTTTTTT. Its protein is CASSQAQGVGEKLFF.

The chain couples TRBV5-1 to TRBJ2-1; TRBD2 matches 11 bases. Germline V gene lookup returns CDR1 SGHRS and CDR2 YFSETQ. This CDR3 is built from 16 residues. V trimming: 3 bases; J trimming: 6 bases; junction bases outside the gene matches: 8. In DNA, the CDR3 is TGCGCCAGCAGCTCCAGCGGGACTAGCGGACCCAATGAGCAGTTCTTC. Amino acids: CASSSSGTSGPNEQFF.

The genes are TRBV20-1 and TRBJ2-7, with D possibly TRBD2 on 6 matching bases. This CDR3 has 13 residues. Germline V gene data show CDR1 as DFQATT and CDR2 as SNEGSKA (reference sequence). V was clipped by 2 bases and J by 1 base, with 9 bases between them. Here the CDR3 reads CSARPRGSYEQYF. The CDR3 coding sequence is TGCAGTGCTAGACCGCGGGGTTCCTACGAGCAGTACTTC.

The chain couples TRBV6-2 or TRBV6-3 to TRBJ2-7; 8 bases line up with TRBD1. The ends lost 6 bases at V and 3 bases at J; junction bases unmatched: 4. The CDR3 sequence is 13 residues long. Germline assignment: CDR1 MNHEY and CDR2 SVGEGT. The CDR3 DNA sequence: TGTGCCAGCAGACAGACAGGGGTCTACGAGCAGTACTTC. Its translation is CASRQTGVYEQYF.

This clonotype was counted only a few times. The chain combines TRBV5-6 with TRBJ2-5; 7 bases line up with TRBD2. V was clipped by 3 bases and J by 11 bases; unmatched bases: 19. The CDR3 has 16 amino acids. Germline CDR1 SGHDT, CDR2 YYEEEE. CDR3 DNA: TGTGCCAGCAGCTCAATCCTGACTAGCAGGTTGGGGGAGCAGTACTTC. It specifies CASSSILTSRLGEQYF.

The rearrangement joins TRBV5-6 to TRBJ2-1, with TRBD1 as a possible D gene (7 bases). V lost 3 bases and J lost 5, with 12 bases in between. CDR3 length equals 14 residues. In germline, CDR1 is SGHDT, CDR2 YYEEEE. CDR3: CASSSGGFDNEQFF. DNA of the CDR3: TGTGCCAGCAGCTCAGGGGGGTTCGACAATGAGCAGTTCTTC. Full variable domain (outside the CDR3, taken from reference TRBV5-6 and TRBJ2-1): DAGVTQSPTHLIKTRGQQVTLRCSPKSGHDTVSWYQQALGQGPQFIFQYYEEEERQRGNFPDRFSGHQFPNYSSELNVNALLLGDSALYLCASSSGGFDNEQFFGPGTRLTVL.

This clonotype is a singleton in its sample. At one end, the junction sequence differs from germline, possibly due to a read error. The chain links TRBV27 to TRBJ2-3, with a possible D match to TRBD2 (5 bases). In germline, CDR1 is MNHEY, CDR2 SMNVEV (reference sequence). This CDR3 has 13 residues. The CDR3 is CTSSTGLTDTQYF. The CDR3 bases are TGTACCAGCAGTACCGGACTCACAGATACGCAGTATTTT.

This chain connects TRBV25-1 to TRBJ2-3; 9 positions agree with TRBD2. CDR1 MGHDK and CDR2 SYGVNS come from the germline V gene. This CDR3 spans 15 amino acids. Trimming removed 6 bases from V and 5 bases from J; junction bases left unmatched: 9. CDR3 sequence: CASSGLARRGDTQYF. The CDR3 nucleotides read TGTGCCAGCAGCGGACTAGCGCGTAGGGGAGATACGCAGTATTTT. The full variable domain, rest sourced from reference TRBV25-1 and TRBJ2-3, is EADIYQTPRYLVIGTGKKITLECSQTMGHDKMYWYQQDPGMELHLIHYSYGVNSTEKGDLSSESTVSRIRTEHFPLTLESARPSHTSQYLCASSGLARRGDTQYFGPGTRLTVL.

The chain joins TRBV4-1 to TRBJ2-1; TRBD2 agrees at 12 bases. The germline gives CDR1 MGHRA, CDR2 YSYEKL. The CDR3 runs 18 residues. Trimming took 3 bases from V and 8 from J; bases not matched to a gene: 14. CDR3 sequence: CASSHEPTSGGQMDEQFF. The DNA for the CDR3 is TGCGCCAGCAGCCACGAACCGACTAGCGGGGGCCAGATGGATGAGCAGTTCTTC.

V usage is TRBV7-9 and J usage is TRBJ2-7; D uncertain. The CDR3 has 14 residues. Trimming took 5 bases from V and 1 from J, leaving 12 bases between them. CDR1 is SEHNR and CDR2 is FQNEAQ in the germline V gene (reference sequence). The CDR3 loop reads CASSPEVRSYEQYF. CDR3 bases: TGTGCCAGCAGCCCGGAAGTGAGATCCTACGAGCAGTACTTC.

The rearrangement uses TRBV6-2 or TRBV6-3 and TRBJ2-7; 7 nucleotides align to TRBD1. The V segment lost 2 bases and the J segment 3 bases; nucleotides outside the gene matches: 4. The CDR3 extends over 14 amino acids. CDR1 MNHEY and CDR2 SVGEGT come from the germline V gene. The CDR3 bases are TGTGCCAGCAGTTACGGGGGACAGTACTACGAGCAGTACTTC. Amino acid sequence: CASSYGGQYYEQYF.

This clonotype appeared a few times. In DNA, the CDR3 is TGTGCCACCAGTGACCCTCGGACAGGGGGAGTCGAGACCCAGTACTTC. Its protein is CATSDPRTGGVETQYF. The V call is TRBV24-1, the J call TRBJ2-5, with 10 bases fitting TRBD1. CDR3 size: 16 residues. V shed 4 bases and J 5 bases; nucleotides not matched to a gene: 9. CDR1 is KGHDR, CDR2 SFDVKD, per germline.